One and the same sample provided the 32 T cell receptor beta chains below, sequenced in a study of OX40 agonist ivuxolimab in advanced cancers. Generated by immunoSEQ multiplex PCR, the TCRdb table keeps only in-frame clones and is missing some. The table records 30,000 to 40,000 clones, 81% of them present only once. The source material was CD4+ or CD8+ T cells sorted from blood, sampled in a trial of the OX40 agonist ivuxolimab. Receptors originate from an adult with an advanced solid tumor such as melanoma, head and neck, liver or kidney cancer.

The rearrangement uses TRBV7-9 and TRBJ2-1, with D maybe TRBD2 (5 bases). The ends were cut back, 3 bases at V and 5 bases at J, with 11 bases in the middle. Germline assignment: CDR1 SEHNR and CDR2 FQNEAQ (reference sequence). The CDR3 is 14 amino acids. Written as DNA, the CDR3 is TGTGCCAGCAGCTTCGGTTCTAGCCACAATGAGCAGTTCTTC. Its translation is CASSFGSSHNEQFF.

The chain combines TRBV25-1 with TRBJ2-3; 9 bases agree with TRBD2. J was trimmed by 2 bases and V by 3 bases; bases with no gene match: 3. Germline CDR1 is MGHDK and CDR2 is SYGVNS. CDR3 length equals 15 residues. The CDR3 DNA reads as TGTGCCAGCAGTGATGTAGCGGGGGTCACAGATACGCAGTATTTT. Its protein product is CASSDVAGVTDTQYF.

This chain joins TRBV10-2 and TRBJ2-5; D is undetermined. The closer fit of TRBJ2-7 to the DNA end suggests the J call may be wrong. In germline, CDR1 is WSHSY, CDR2 SAAADI. CDR3 size: 14 residues. In nucleotides, the CDR3 is TGCGCCAGCAGTGAATTGGGAAACAACTACGAGCAGTACTTC. This gives the protein CASSELGNNYEQYF.

The chain employs TRBV6-4 and TRBJ2-7, with 7 bases identical to TRBD1. Unmatched junction bases numbered 5, after V lost 3 bases and J lost 0 bases. Germline V lookup: CDR1 MRHNA, CDR2 SNTAGT. This CDR3 spans 15 amino acids. CDR3 loop: CASSEPGQASYEQYF. CDR3 nucleotide sequence: TGTGCCAGCAGTGAACCCGGACAGGCCTCCTACGAGCAGTACTTC.

This chain's CDR3 is CASSEEARQGGLYGYTF. The CDR3 nucleotides are TGTGCCAGCAGTGAAGAGGCCCGACAGGGGGGCCTCTATGGCTACACCTTC. This chain links TRBV2 with TRBJ1-2, with 9 bases fitting TRBD1. The V and J ends lost 1 base and 4 bases, in that order; junction bases with no gene match: 10. This CDR3 region has 17 residues. The germline V gene has CDR1 SNHLY and CDR2 FYNNEI.

The chain uses TRBV7-3 and TRBJ2-5; D might be TRBD1 (5 bases). Germline V gene lookup returns CDR1 SGHTA and CDR2 FQGTGA. The CDR3 spans 13 residues. Trimming stripped 5 bases from V and 7 bases from J, with 14 bases between. The CDR3, as DNA: TGTGCCAGCAGCCCCCAAGGGGTTTTGACCCAGTACTTC. It translates to CASSPQGVLTQYF.

This clone was seen only a few times. This chain links TRBV19 with TRBJ2-6, with D possibly called TRBD1 or TRBD2 (6 bases each). The CDR3 length is 16 residues. Germline lookup yields CDR1 LNHDA and CDR2 SQIVND (reference sequence). Trimming stripped 2 bases from V and 3 bases from J, with 11 bases between. In DNA form, the CDR3 reads TGTGCCAGTAGTATAAGGGGGGCGCGTGGGGCCAACGTCCTGACTTTC. Its protein product is CASSIRGARGANVLTF.

About this clone: One end of the junction is discordant with germline, which a read error may explain. The chain is built from TRBV7-7 and TRBJ1-5; no clear D. From germline, CDR1 is SSHAT and CDR2 FNYEAQ (reference sequence). There are 13 residues in the CDR3. The CDR3 sequence: CASSLGLNQPQHF. DNA for the CDR3: TGTGCTAGCAGCTTAGGCCTTAATCAGCCCCAGCATTTT.

The chain combines TRBV4-2 with TRBJ1-5; TRBD1 might be the D (6 bases). CDR1 LGHNA and CDR2 YNFKEQ come from the germline V gene. CDR3 length equals 16 residues. Trimming left V 4 bases short and J 0 bases short, with 13 bases between. The CDR3 DNA follows: TGTGCCAGCAGCCGTATAAAGGACAGTAGCAATCAGCCCCAGCATTTT. It translates to CASSRIKDSSNQPQHF.

The rearrangement joins TRBV28 to TRBJ2-7; the D is unclear. Germline V CDR1 and CDR2: MDHEN, SYDVKM. Trimming shortened V by 6 bases and J by 0 bases, and 9 bases separated the two germline ends. The length of the CDR3 is 13 residues. CDR3 in amino acids: CASSVSFSYEQYF. The CDR3 DNA follows: TGTGCCAGCAGCGTCTCATTCTCCTACGAGCAGTACTTC.

The chain recombines TRBV7-9 with TRBJ2-5, with a possible D match to TRBD2 (5 bases). The CDR3 is made up of 17 amino acids. Germline values: CDR1 SEHNR, CDR2 FQNEAQ (reference sequence). Deletions cut 5 bases from V and 0 bases from J, with 19 bases between. CDR3 in amino acids: CASSPSPGFGYQETQYF. The DNA of the CDR3 is TGTGCCAGCAGCCCCTCCCCGGGGTTCGGGTACCAAGAGACCCAGTACTTC.

The J gene is TRBJ1-5, the V gene TRBV29-1; TRBD1 is a possible D gene (5 bases). Germline V gene sequence: CDR1 SQVTM, CDR2 ANQGSEA. CDR3 length equals 12 residues. V lost 7 bases and J lost 5, with 12 bases in between. The CDR3, as DNA: TGCAGCGCCGGGGTGGGGGATCAGCCCCAGCATTTT. Amino acid sequence: CSAGVGDQPQHF.

V and J are TRBV30 and TRBJ2-7, with a weak D call TRBD2 (5 bases). V was cut by 4 bases and J by 0 bases, with 13 bases left in between. The germline V gene has CDR1 GTSNPN and CDR2 SVGIG (reference sequence). The CDR3 length is 14 residues. This CDR3 is CAWKWSGNSYEQYF. CDR3 nucleotides: TGTGCCTGGAAATGGTCGGGGAACTCCTACGAGCAGTACTTC.

The genes are TRBV7-8 and TRBJ2-1; D uncertain. The CDR3 runs 18 residues. Germline-derived CDR1 and CDR2 are SGHVS and FQNEAQ. V was trimmed by 1 base and J by 0 bases, leaving 16 bases between them. CDR3 DNA sequence: TGTGCCAGCAGCTTAGAGGGTTTCGGGCATAACTCCTACAATGAGCAGTTCTTC. Translating gives CASSLEGFGHNSYNEQFF.

V is TRBV2 and J is TRBJ2-4; D perhaps matches TRBD1 (5 bases). Germline CDR1 SNHLY, CDR2 FYNNEI. The CDR3 is made up of 18 amino acids. The V end lost 3 bases, the J end lost 8 bases, and 26 bases lay between the germline ends. CDR3 in amino acids: CASSEKGFGLDPYDIQYF. As DNA, the CDR3 is TGTGCCAGCAGTGAGAAGGGGTTTGGATTAGACCCATACGACATTCAGTACTTC.

This chain joins TRBV6-5 and TRBJ1-2, with a tentative D call TRBD1 (5 bases). Trimming cost V 5 bases and J 4 bases, with 5 bases left between them. The CDR3 totals 11 residues. Germline CDR1 MNHEY, CDR2 SVGAGI. For the CDR3, the DNA is TGTGCCAGCAGTGGGGCCTATGGCTACACCTTC. Protein product: CASSGAYGYTF.

This rearrangement joins TRBV14 to TRBJ1-1; D uncertain. V was clipped by 0 bases and J by 3 bases, with 11 bases between them. This CDR3 region has 15 residues. The germline CDR1 and CDR2 sequences are SGHDN and FVKESK. CDR3 DNA: TGTGCCAGCAGCCAAGATACGGTTTCGTACACTGAAGCTTTCTTT. Residues: CASSQDTVSYTEAFF.

This clone occurred a few times. V and J are TRBV2 and TRBJ1-5; D might be TRBD1 (6 bases). This CDR3 spans 14 amino acids. The germline CDR1 and CDR2 sequences are SNHLY and FYNNEI. V lost 0 bases and J 7 bases, leaving 10 bases between the germline ends. CDR3 DNA sequence: TGTGCCAGCAGTGAAGCCCACGGGGGCCAGCCCCAGCATTTT. Translated: CASSEAHGGQPQHF.

The rearrangement links TRBV10-2 to TRBJ1-1, with TRBD1 matching over 7 bases. V shed 7 bases and J 1 base; nucleotides not matched to a gene: 6. Germline-derived CDR1 and CDR2 are WSHSY and SAAADI. This CDR3 has 14 amino acids. The CDR3: CASKDRDGNTEAFF. CDR3 sequence (DNA): TGCGCCAGCAAAGACAGGGATGGGAACACTGAAGCTTTCTTT.

In DNA form, the CDR3 reads TGTGCCAGCAGCCCCCTCACCTACGAGCAGTACTTC. Amino acids: CASSPLTYEQYF. The J gene is TRBJ2-5, the V gene TRBV7-2; D remains unclear. Judging by the DNA end, TRBJ2-7 fits better; the J call may be wrong. The germline V gene encodes CDR1 SGHTA and CDR2 FQGNSA. The CDR3 extends over 12 amino acids.

The V gene is TRBV7-9, the J gene TRBJ2-6; D uncertain. Germline lookup yields CDR1 SEHNR and CDR2 FQNEAQ (reference sequence). V lost 5 bases and J lost 0, with 11 bases in between. This CDR3 is built from 16 residues. In DNA, the CDR3 is TGTGCCAGCAGCCCTAGTGTTGCCTCTGGGGCCAACGTCCTGACTTTC. It yields the protein CASSPSVASGANVLTF.

The rearrangement links TRBV19 to TRBJ2-7; D is uncertain. This CDR3 spans 15 amino acids. CDR1 is LNHDA, CDR2 SQIVND, per germline (reference sequence). V shed 3 bases and J shed 3 bases, with 15 bases lying between them. CDR3 coding DNA: TGTGCCAGTAGTATGGGTCCTAGTGCCTTCTACGAGCAGTACTTC. This translates into CASSMGPSAFYEQYF.

This rearrangement joins TRBV30 to TRBJ2-5; no definite D call. The J call could be wrong; TRBJ2-7 is a better fit for the DNA end. From germline, CDR1 is GTSNPN and CDR2 SVGIG (reference sequence). CDR3 length equals 12 residues. CDR3 in DNA: TGTGCCTGGAGTACAAGCTCCTACGAGCAGTACTTC. Its translation: CAWSTSSYEQYF.

The chain couples TRBV9 to TRBJ2-2; 8 bases are shared with TRBD2. The V segment lost 1 base and the J segment 4 bases; nucleotides outside the gene matches: 9. CDR1 and CDR2 (germline): SGDLS, YYNGEE. This CDR3 contains 17 residues. The CDR3 DNA is TGTGCCAGCAGCGTACGGAGTACGGGGGGGCCCACCGGGGAGCTGTTTTTT. This gives the protein CASSVRSTGGPTGELFF.

The V gene is TRBV7-2, the J gene TRBJ1-5; no clear D gene. The CDR3 sequence is 15 residues long. The V gene lost 5 bases and the J gene lost 6 bases, with 17 bases spanning the gap. Germline V gene sequence: CDR1 SGHTA, CDR2 FQGNSA. The CDR3 bases are TGTGCCAGCAGCCCAAGCTGGGTATCGGGTCAGCCCCAGCATTTT. It encodes CASSPSWVSGQPQHF.

The chain has TRBV30 and TRBJ1-1; 8 bases fit TRBD1. The length of the CDR3 is 13 residues. Germline CDR1 is GTSNPN and CDR2 is SVGIG (reference sequence). V shed 4 bases and J 4 bases; nucleotides not matched to a gene: 5. The CDR3 sequence: CAWTIDRGTEAFF. As DNA, the CDR3 is TGTGCCTGGACCATAGACAGGGGCACTGAAGCTTTCTTT.

The CDR3 reads CASSQQGRETQYF. DNA of the CDR3: TGTGCCAGCAGTCAACAGGGGCGAGAGACCCAGTACTTC. The chain combines TRBV7-7 with TRBJ2-5; 7 nucleotides line up with TRBD1. This CDR3 contains 13 residues. The germline CDR1 and CDR2 sequences are SSHAT and FNYEAQ (reference sequence). The V and J ends lost 6 bases and 4 bases, in that order; junction bases with no gene match: 5.

The chain uses TRBV9 and TRBJ1-2, with D possibly matching TRBD1 (6 bases). This CDR3 is built from 15 residues. Trimming took off 6 bases at V and 5 bases at J, with 20 bases between the two ends. Germline CDR1 reads SGDLS; CDR2 reads YYNGEE. The CDR3, as DNA: TGTGCCAGCAACGAAACGACAGGCGTCCTTTATGGCTACACCTTC. Its protein is CASNETTGVLYGYTF.

The chain couples TRBV11-3 to TRBJ1-1; no clear D gene. The CDR3 length is 13 residues. Germline CDR1 reads SGHNT; CDR2 reads YENEEA. Trimming removed 5 bases at V and 0 bases at J, with 7 bases between. CDR3: CASSLWMNTEAFF. DNA of the CDR3: TGTGCCAGCAGCCTCTGGATGAACACTGAAGCTTTCTTT.

This clone came up once. This chain joins TRBV9 and TRBJ2-3; D is unclear. Germline V gene sequence: CDR1 SGDLS, CDR2 YYNGEE. Trimming pared 3 bases from V and 4 bases from J, leaving 15 bases between. This CDR3 has 15 amino acids. CDR3 protein: CASSATGSFPDTQYF. The CDR3 nucleotides read TGTGCCAGCAGCGCCACGGGTTCGTTTCCAGATACGCAGTATTTT.

This rearrangement joins TRBV10-2 to TRBJ1-3; D possibly corresponds to TRBD1 (5 bases). In germline, CDR1 is WSHSY, CDR2 SAAADI. The CDR3 consists of 16 residues. V was cut by 4 bases and J by 0 bases, with 13 bases left in between. The CDR3 nucleotides read TGCGCCAGCAGTGGAAGCGGGGCGAACTCTGGAAACACCATATATTTT. Its translation is CASSGSGANSGNTIYF.

V usage is TRBV5-6 and J usage is TRBJ2-5; D unresolved. CDR3 length: 18 residues. Trimming took off 0 bases at V and 0 bases at J, with 18 bases between the two ends. The germline V gene encodes CDR1 SGHDT and CDR2 YYEEEE. The CDR3 here is CASSLGSWVQRDQETQYF. CDR3 nucleotide sequence: TGTGCCAGCAGCTTGGGGTCGTGGGTACAGAGAGACCAAGAGACCCAGTACTTC.